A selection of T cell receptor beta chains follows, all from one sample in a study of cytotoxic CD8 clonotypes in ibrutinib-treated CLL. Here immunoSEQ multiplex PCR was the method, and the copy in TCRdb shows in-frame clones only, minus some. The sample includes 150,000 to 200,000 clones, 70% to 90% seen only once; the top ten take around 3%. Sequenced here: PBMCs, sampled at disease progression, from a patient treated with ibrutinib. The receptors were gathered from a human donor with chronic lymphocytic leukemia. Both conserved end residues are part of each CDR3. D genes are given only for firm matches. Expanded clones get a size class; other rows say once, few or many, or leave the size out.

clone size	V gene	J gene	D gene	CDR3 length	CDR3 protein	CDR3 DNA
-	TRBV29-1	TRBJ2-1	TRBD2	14	CSVGDYLTYNEQFF	TGCAGCGTCGGGGACTACCTAACCTACAATGAGCAGTTCTTC
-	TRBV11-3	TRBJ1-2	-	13	CASSLGLRVGYTF	TGTGCCAGCAGCTTAGGGCTCCGAGTTGGCTACACCTTC
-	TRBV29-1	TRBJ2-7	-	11	CSGAAGYEQYF	TGCAGCGGGGCAGCGGGTTACGAGCAGTACTTC
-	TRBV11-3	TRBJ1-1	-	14	CASSLGESNTEAFF	TGTGCCAGCAGCTTAGGAGAGTCAAACACTGAAGCTTTCTTT
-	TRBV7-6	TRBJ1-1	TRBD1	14	CASSPGGTSTEAFF	TGTGCCAGCAGCCCAGGGGGCACAAGCACTGAAGCTTTCTTT
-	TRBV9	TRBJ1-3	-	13	CASSPQSGNTIYF	TGTGCCAGCAGCCCCCAATCTGGAAACACCATATATTTT
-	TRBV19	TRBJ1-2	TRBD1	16	CASSSLLRQGNYGYTF	TGTGCCAGTAGTTCTCTCCTGAGACAGGGCAACTATGGCTACACCTTC
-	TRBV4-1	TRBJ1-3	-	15	CASSQEPSVGNTIYF	TGCGCCAGCAGCCAAGAGCCATCCGTCGGAAACACCATATATTTT
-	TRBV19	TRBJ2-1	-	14	CASSIDQRQNEQFF	TGTGCCAGTAGTATAGATCAGCGTCAGAATGAGCAGTTCTTC
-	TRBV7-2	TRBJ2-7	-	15	CASSLTPGRTYEQYF	TGTGCCAGCAGCTTAACCCCGGGGAGGACGTACGAGCAGTACTTC
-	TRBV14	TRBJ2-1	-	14	CASSQLVGGQEEFF	TGTGCCAGCAGCCAACTTGTGGGAGGCCAAGAGGAGTTCTTC
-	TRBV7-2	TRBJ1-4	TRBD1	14	CASTGDRLNEKLFF	TGTGCCAGCACCGGGGACAGGCTTAATGAAAAACTGTTTTTT
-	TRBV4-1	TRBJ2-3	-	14	CASSQVWGRDTQYF	TGCGCCAGCAGCCAAGTCTGGGGGCGGGATACGCAGTATTTT
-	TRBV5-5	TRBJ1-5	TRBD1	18	CASSLMPPGTVSNQPQHF	TGTGCCAGCAGCTTGATGCCGCCAGGGACAGTTAGCAATCAGCCCCAGCATTTT
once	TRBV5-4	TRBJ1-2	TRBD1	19	CASHGVSRGGETANYGYTF	TGTGCCAGCCATGGGGTGAGTCGAGGGGGCGAGACCGCTAACTATGGCTACACCTTC
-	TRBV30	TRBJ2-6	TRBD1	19	CAWSVQPGQGVSGANVLTF	TGTGCCTGGAGCGTACAGCCGGGACAGGGTGTTTCTGGGGCCAACGTCCTGACTTTC
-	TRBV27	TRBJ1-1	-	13	CASSSGFNTEAFF	TGTGCCAGCAGTTCGGGTTTTAACACTGAAGCTTTCTTT
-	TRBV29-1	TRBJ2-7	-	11	CSGGRSGEQYF	TGCAGCGGGGGACGGAGTGGGGAGCAGTACTTC
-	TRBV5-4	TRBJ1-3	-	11	CASSLGATIYF	TGTGCCAGCAGCCTAGGTGCCACCATATATTTT
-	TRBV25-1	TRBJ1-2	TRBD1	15	CASSEYTTGSYGYTF	TGTGCCAGCAGTGAATACACGACAGGGTCTTATGGCTACACCTTC
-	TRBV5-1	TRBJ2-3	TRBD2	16	CASSDGTSGHTDTQYF	TGCGCCAGCAGCGACGGGACTAGCGGACACACAGATACGCAGTATTTT
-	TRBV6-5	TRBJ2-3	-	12	CASSGPGATQYF	TGTGCCAGCAGTGGACCGGGCGCCACGCAGTATTTT
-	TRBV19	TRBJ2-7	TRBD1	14	CATLPGDRSYEQYF	TGTGCCACCCTACCAGGGGACAGATCCTACGAGCAGTACTTC
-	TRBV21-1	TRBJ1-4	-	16	CASSPSEGTGNEKLFF	TGTGCCAGCAGCCCGAGCGAGGGGACGGGTAATGAAAAACTGTTTTTT
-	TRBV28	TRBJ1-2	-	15	CASSLSPEANYGYTF	TGTGCCAGCAGTTTATCCCCCGAGGCGAACTATGGCTACACCTTC
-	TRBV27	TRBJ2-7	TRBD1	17	CASRTRGGQGVFYEQYF	TGTGCCAGCAGGACGAGGGGGGGACAGGGGGTTTTTTACGAGCAGTACTTC
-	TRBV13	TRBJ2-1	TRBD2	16	CASSIKAGGPRNEQFF	TGTGCCAGCAGCATCAAAGCGGGAGGGCCCCGGAATGAGCAGTTCTTC
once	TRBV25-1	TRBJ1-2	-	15	CASSRGGGSYYGYTF	TGTGCCAGCAGTCGAGGGGGAGGTTCGTACTATGGCTACACCTTC
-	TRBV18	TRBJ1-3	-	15	CASSPDGISGNTIYF	TGTGCCAGCTCACCGGACGGCATCTCTGGAAACACCATATATTTT
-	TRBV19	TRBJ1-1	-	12	CASSPTGTEAFF	TGTGCCAGTAGTCCAACAGGGACCGAAGCTTTCTTT
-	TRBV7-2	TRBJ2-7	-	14	CASSLDRLNYEQYF	TGTGCCAGCAGCTTAGACCGACTAAACTACGAGCAGTACTTC
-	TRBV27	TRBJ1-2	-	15	CASSSLGQNIYGYTF	TGTGCCAGCAGCAGTTTAGGGCAGAATATCTATGGCTACACCTTC
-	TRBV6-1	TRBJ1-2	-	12	CASSPPEFSYTF	TGTGCCAGCAGTCCGCCGGAGTTTAGCTACACCTTC